Listed below are T cell receptor beta chains from one sample, sequenced in a study of shared clonotypes between healthy human individuals. Libraries were prepared by immunoSEQ multiplex PCR; TCRdb keeps only in-frame clonotypes and omits some of them. The table includes roughly 2.1 million clones, about 92% detected once. The sequencing input was naive CD8+ T cells from PBMCs. The receptors shown here come from a man aged 18 to 29 in good health. Some clones in this sample may be carry-over from other donors' samples. CDR3s include the opening cysteine and the closing phenylalanine or tryptophan. Fields, in order: J gene, D gene, V gene, clone size, CDR3 protein, CDR3 DNA. D genes are given only for firm matches. Size is stated for part of the rows, as once, few or many counts, or as a class when the clone is expanded.

TRBJ2-3 NA TRBV5-1 NA CASRGEGGTDTQYF TGCGCCAGCAGGGGCGAGGGGGGCACAGATACGCAGTATTTT
TRBJ1-2 NA TRBV11-2 once CASSFRSAYGYTF TGTGCCAGCAGCTTCAGGAGTGCATATGGCTACACCTTC
TRBJ2-1 TRBD2 TRBV7-9 NA CASSLLAGTSGSNEQFF TGTGCCAGCAGCTTGCTAGCCGGGACTAGCGGGAGTAATGAGCAGTTCTTC
TRBJ1-3 NA TRBV28 NA CASSSWRELEGNTIYF TGTGCCAGCAGTTCCTGGAGGGAGCTTGAAGGAAACACCATATATTTT
TRBJ2-1 NA TRBV5-1 NA CASSLGPGEPYYNEQFF TGCGCCAGCAGCTTGGGCCCAGGGGAACCCTACTACAATGAGCAGTTCTTC
TRBJ2-1 NA TRBV28 NA CASSWHASKGDNEQFF TGTGCCAGCAGTTGGCACGCTAGCAAAGGGGACAATGAGCAGTTCTTC
TRBJ2-5 TRBD1 TRBV30 NA CAWSVNSGTGKETQYF TGTGCCTGGAGTGTAAACTCCGGGACAGGGAAAGAGACCCAGTACTTC
TRBJ2-1 TRBD1 TRBV27 NA CASALQGGPPEQFF TGTGCCAGCGCCCTACAGGGGGGACCCCCGGAGCAGTTCTTC
TRBJ2-1 TRBD2 TRBV5-4 NA CASSTSSGRDHNEQFF TGTGCCAGCAGCACATCTAGCGGGAGGGACCACAATGAGCAGTTCTTC
TRBJ2-2 NA TRBV4-3 NA CASSQDSRTVWSTNTGELFF TGCGCCAGCAGCCAAGATAGCAGGACGGTGTGGAGTACGAACACCGGGGAGCTGTTTTTT
TRBJ2-1 NA TRBV7-9 NA CASSLVSLVSNEQFF TGTGCCAGCAGCTTAGTCAGCCTAGTCTCCAATGAGCAGTTCTTC